The present T cell receptor (beta chain) was sequenced within a study of shared clonotypes between healthy human individuals. Whole-study context: CD8 memory received one plate per donor, CD8 naive two, CD4 memory three and CD4 naive three.

General study points: Sequencing depth was a factor that was expected to affect clonotype sharing among donors.

The genomic DNA of each subset was split evenly across several immunoSEQ plates. This table comes from immunoSEQ multiplex PCR, and its TCRdb copy is limited to in-frame clones, with some not included. The sample has over a million clones; 78% are singletons. Comments on this clone: The antigen remains undetermined.

The authors divided CD4+ cells into CD45RA+ naive and CD45RA-negative memory subsets. The material sequenced was memory CD4+ T cells from PBMCs. This sample's subset: CD45RA-negative fraction. This TCR came from a man between 18 and 35 years old in good health. Some clones in this sample may be carry-over from other donors' samples.

CDR3 sequence: CASSMATTGTFHYGYTF. The CDR3, as DNA: TGTGCCAGTAGTATGGCAACGACAGGTACCTTTCACTATGGCTACACCTTC. V is TRBV19 and J is TRBJ1-2; tentatively, D is TRBD1 (6 bases). This CDR3 contains 17 residues. The V end was cut by 3 bases, the J end by 3 bases, with 20 bases between. Per germline, CDR1 LNHDA and CDR2 SQIVND (reference sequence).